The source of this TCR beta chain is a study of blood T cell repertoires in COVID-19. Study as a whole: The study drew acute and convalescent COVID-19 samples from the United States, Italy and Spain. From T cells, B-cell-depleted T cells, or PBMCs came the material, which was cDNA or gDNA.

This clone was found a few times. Original handling: By means of reference gene primer amplification, nucleated cell counts were estimated. Some clones are missing from TCRdb's copy, which holds only in-frame ones; the method was immunoSEQ multiplex PCR. V, J and clone size are those of that table, while D and trimming were read from the DNA. This sample has a few hundred thousand clones, with 87% found just once. V lost 5 bases and J lost 4, with 17 bases in between. Looked up from germline, CDR1 is SGHTA and CDR2 is FQGNSA. The CDR3 totals 15 residues. The sequenced sample was peripheral blood. This TCR was sampled from a woman in her fifties or sixties with acute or convalescent COVID-19. The chain joins TRBV7-2 to TRBJ1-2; D perhaps matches TRBD1 (5 bases). The CDR3 region is CASSERGSLGYGYTF. CDR3 nucleotides: TGTGCCAGCAGCGAGCGGGGGTCTCTAGGCTATGGCTACACCTTC.